This T cell receptor beta chain was captured in a study of blood T cells in healthy people across ages. Deletions cut 4 bases from V and 2 bases from J, with 12 bases between. The germline V gene has CDR1 MGHDK and CDR2 SYGVNS. The CDR3 runs to 14 residues. Drawn from each donor were ten milliliters of peripheral blood. Next came a second PCR, run for about 6 to 12 cycles, which used a sample-barcoded 5' primer along with a J-beta primer mix. One entry per CDR3 protein results from TCRdb running MiXCR on the 5' RACE reads. The sample shows 500,000 to 650,000 distinct CDR3 sequences, about 28% of them seen only once. The sample was also reused in another study, on T cells of mothers and their children.

This TCR derives from a boy aged 2-15 years in good health. Sequenced: blood. The chain has TRBV25-1 and TRBJ2-7; D possibly corresponds to TRBD2 (6 bases). The CDR3 DNA sequence: TGTGCCAGCAGTGTGCGGGGCTCCACCTACGAGCAGTACTTC. This encodes CASSVRGSTYEQYF.